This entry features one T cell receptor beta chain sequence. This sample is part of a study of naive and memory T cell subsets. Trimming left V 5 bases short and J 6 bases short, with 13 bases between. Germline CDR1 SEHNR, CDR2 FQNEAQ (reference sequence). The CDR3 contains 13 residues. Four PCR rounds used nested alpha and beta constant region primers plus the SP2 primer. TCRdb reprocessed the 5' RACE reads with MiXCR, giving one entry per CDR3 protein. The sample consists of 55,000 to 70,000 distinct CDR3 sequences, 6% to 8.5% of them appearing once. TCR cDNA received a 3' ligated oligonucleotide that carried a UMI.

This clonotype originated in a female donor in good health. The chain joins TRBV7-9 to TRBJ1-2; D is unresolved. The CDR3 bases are TGTGCCAGCAGCCGAAGTGGCGGTAATGGCTACACCTTC. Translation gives CASSRSGGNGYTF.